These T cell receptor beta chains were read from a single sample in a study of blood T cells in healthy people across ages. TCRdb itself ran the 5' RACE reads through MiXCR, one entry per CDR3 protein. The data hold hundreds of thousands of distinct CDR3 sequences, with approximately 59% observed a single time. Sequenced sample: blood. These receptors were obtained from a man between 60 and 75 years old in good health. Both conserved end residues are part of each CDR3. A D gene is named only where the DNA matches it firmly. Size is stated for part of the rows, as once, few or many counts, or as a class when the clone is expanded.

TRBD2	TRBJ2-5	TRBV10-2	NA	TGCGCCAGCAGTGAGTCTATCGGGGGGGGCCGCCGTGAGACCCAGTACTTC	CASSESIGGGRRETQYF
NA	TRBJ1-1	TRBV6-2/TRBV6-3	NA	TGTGCCAGCAGTTACAGATATACAGGCATGAACACTGAAGCTTTCTTT	CASSYRYTGMNTEAFF
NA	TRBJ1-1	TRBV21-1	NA	TGTGCCAGCAGCTTACACACTGAAGCTTTCTTT	CASSLHTEAFF
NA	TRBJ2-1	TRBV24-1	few	TGTGCCACCAGTGATCCCCGGGGCTACAATGAGCAGTTCTTC	CATSDPRGYNEQFF
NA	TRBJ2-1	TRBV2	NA	TGTGCCAGCAAAAGCTCCGGTAATGAGCAGTTCTTC	CASKSSGNEQFF
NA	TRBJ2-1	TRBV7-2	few	TGTGCCAGCAGCTTAGCGGGGTTGAGAGGTGAGCAGTTCTTC	CASSLAGLRGEQFF
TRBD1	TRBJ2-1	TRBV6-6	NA	TGTGCCAGCAGTGCGCGGGACAGGAATAATGAGCAGTTCTTC	CASSARDRNNEQFF
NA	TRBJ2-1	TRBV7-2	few	TGTGCCAGCAGCAAAGACAGGAGCTCCTACAATGAGCAGTTCTTC	CASSKDRSSYNEQFF
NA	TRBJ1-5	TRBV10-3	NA	TGTGCCATCAGTGAGTCGGACGGCAATCAGCCCCAGCATTTT	CAISESDGNQPQHF
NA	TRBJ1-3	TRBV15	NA	TGTGCCACCAGCAGAGATCCTGGACAGTTCGCGAGAAACACCATATATTTT	CATSRDPGQFARNTIYF
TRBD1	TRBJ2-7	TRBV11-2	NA	TGTGCCAGCAGTTCATCGGGACAGTCCTACGAGCAGTACTTC	CASSSSGQSYEQYF
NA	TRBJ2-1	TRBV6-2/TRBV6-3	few	TGTGCCAGCAGTCGATACCCCGGGACCGTAAGGGATGAGCAGTTCTTC	CASSRYPGTVRDEQFF
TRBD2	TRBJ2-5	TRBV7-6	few	TGTGCCAGCAGCCCCTGGACTAGAGAGACCCAGTACTTC	CASSPWTRETQYF
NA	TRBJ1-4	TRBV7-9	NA	TGTGCCAGCAGTTCGGGGTCTCGGGAAAAACTGTTTTTT	CASSSGSREKLFF
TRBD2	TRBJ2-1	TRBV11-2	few	TGTGCCAGCAGTCCAGCGGGGGTCTATGAGCAGTTCTTC	CASSPAGVYEQFF
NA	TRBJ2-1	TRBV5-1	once	TGCGCCCGCAGCTTAGGGGGCTACAATGAGCAGTTCTTC	CARSLGGYNEQFF
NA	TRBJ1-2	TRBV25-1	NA	TGTGCCAGCAGCCCCCCGGGAGGGAGCCGTGGCTACACCTTC	CASSPPGGSRGYTF
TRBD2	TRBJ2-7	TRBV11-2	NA	TGTGCCAGCAGCTTTAGGGCAAGCGGGGGGGCCCTGGGCGAGCAGTACTTC	CASSFRASGGALGEQYF
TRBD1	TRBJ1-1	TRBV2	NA	TGTGCCAGCAGTGAAGGGGGGACAGGGGTGTCGAACACTGAAGCTTTCTTT	CASSEGGTGVSNTEAFF
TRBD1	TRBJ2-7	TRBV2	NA	TGCGCCAGCCCGAAAGGGACAGGGGAGTACGAGCAGTACTTC	CASPKGTGEYEQYF
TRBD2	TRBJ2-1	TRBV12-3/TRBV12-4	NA	TGTGCCAGCAGTTCCCAACCGGGACTAGCGTTTGAGCAGTTCTTC	CASSSQPGLAFEQFF
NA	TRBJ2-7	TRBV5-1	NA	TGCGCCAGCAGCCCCGGTTCGGTGGGAAGATACGAGCAGTACTTC	CASSPGSVGRYEQYF
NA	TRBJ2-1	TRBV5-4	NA	TGTGCCAGCAGCTTGGGTTCTCCCACCGGTTACAATGAGCAGTTCTTC	CASSLGSPTGYNEQFF
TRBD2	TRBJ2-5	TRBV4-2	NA	TGTGCCAGCAGCCAAGGGGGGACTAGCGGGGGCCAAGAGACCCAGTACTTC	CASSQGGTSGGQETQYF
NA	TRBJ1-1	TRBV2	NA	TGTGCCAGCAGTAGTAGACCGTGGGGCACTGAAGCTTTCTTT	CASSSRPWGTEAFF
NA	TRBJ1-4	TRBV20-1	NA	TGCAGTGCTAGAGATGGTTCGGAAAAACTGTTTTTT	CSARDGSEKLFF
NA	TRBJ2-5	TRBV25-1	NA	TGTGCCAGCAGTGACGGCAGGTATCGAGAGACCCAGTACTTC	CASSDGRYRETQYF